This TCR beta chain was obtained from a study of T cell responses to AZD1222 COVID-19 vaccine. Findings and limits, study-wide: Mostly white British, mostly female donors; authors suggested clonal diversity may be underestimated.

Sequenced by immunoSEQ multiplex PCR; TCRdb stores in-frame clones only, minus some. The sample has some 73,000 clones; nearly 90% are singletons. About this clone itself: Antigen: not known.

This TCR was sampled from an adult who received the AZD1222 COVID-19 vaccine. Sequencing was performed on peripheral blood, taken 28 days after the second AZD1222 dose.

The CDR3 sequence: CASSRGGNYGYTF. As DNA, the CDR3 is TGTGCCAGTTCCAGGGGGGGAAACTATGGCTACACCTTC. The rearrangement links TRBV19 to TRBJ1-2, with 7 bases aligning to TRBD1. J was trimmed by 2 bases and V by 8 bases; bases with no gene match: 5. Germline V gives CDR1 LNHDA, CDR2 SQIVND (reference sequence). This CDR3 has 13 amino acids.